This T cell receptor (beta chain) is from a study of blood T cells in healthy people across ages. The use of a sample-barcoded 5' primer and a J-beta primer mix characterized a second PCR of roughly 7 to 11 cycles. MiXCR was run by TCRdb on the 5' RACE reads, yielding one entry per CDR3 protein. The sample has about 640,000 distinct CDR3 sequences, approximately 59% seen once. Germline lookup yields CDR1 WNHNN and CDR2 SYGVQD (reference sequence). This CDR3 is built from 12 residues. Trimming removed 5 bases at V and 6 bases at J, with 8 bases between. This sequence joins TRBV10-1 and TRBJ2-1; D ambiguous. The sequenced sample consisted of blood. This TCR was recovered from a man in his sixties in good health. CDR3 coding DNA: TGCGCCAGCAGTTCCCCCAGCAATGAGCAGTTCTTC. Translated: CASSSPSNEQFF.